Shown below are 3 T cell receptor beta chains from a single sample sequenced in a study of cytomegalovirus exposure and HLA in healthy donors. 60 Vbeta and 13 Jbeta primers were used in PCR. Sequencing used immunoSEQ multiplex PCR; TCRdb keeps in-frame clones, though not all of them. The table gives around 40,000 clones; the top ten clones make up over 1% of it. The sample taken for sequencing was PBMCs. These receptor sequences come from a man between 25 and 39 years old in good health and CMV-seronegative.

V is TRBV19 and J is TRBJ2-7; 10 bases align to TRBD2. Losses at the gene ends were 1 base for V and 7 bases for J; bases not matched to a gene: 7. CDR1 is LNHDA, CDR2 SQIVND, per germline (reference sequence). The CDR3 length is 15 residues. The CDR3 bases are TGTGCCAGTAGTATAGGGCCCCTAGCGGGAGAGGAGCAGTACTTC. It translates to CASSIGPLAGEEQYF.

The chain couples TRBV18 to TRBJ2-7; D remains ambiguous. The CDR3 sequence is 14 residues long. CDR1 is KGHSH and CDR2 is LQKENI in the germline V gene. Deletions cut 4 bases from V and 0 bases from J, with 10 bases between. CDR3 sequence reads: CASSHGSSSYEQYF. The CDR3 coding sequence is TGTGCCAGCTCACACGGCTCTAGCTCCTACGAGCAGTACTTC.

V and J are TRBV30 and TRBJ1-5, with D possibly matching TRBD1 (6 bases). Germline V CDR1 and CDR2: GTSNPN, SVGIG (reference sequence). The CDR3 runs to 14 residues. V was clipped by 1 base and J by 6 bases, with 13 bases between them. The DNA for the CDR3 is TGTGCCTGGAGTGCGGGACAAAGTGGTCAGCCCCAGCATTTT. Translation gives CAWSAGQSGQPQHF.